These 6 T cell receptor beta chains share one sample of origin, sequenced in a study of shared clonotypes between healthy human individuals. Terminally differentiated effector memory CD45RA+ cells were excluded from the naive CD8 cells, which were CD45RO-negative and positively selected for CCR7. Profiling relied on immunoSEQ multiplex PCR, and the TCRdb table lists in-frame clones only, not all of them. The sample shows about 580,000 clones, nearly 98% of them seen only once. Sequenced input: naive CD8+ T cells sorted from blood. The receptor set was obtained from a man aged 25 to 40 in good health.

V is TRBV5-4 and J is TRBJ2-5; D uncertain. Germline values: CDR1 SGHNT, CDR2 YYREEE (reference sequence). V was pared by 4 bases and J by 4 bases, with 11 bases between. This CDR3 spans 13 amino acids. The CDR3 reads CASSASRGETQYF. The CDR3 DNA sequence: TGTGCCAGCAGCGCTAGTAGAGGAGAGACCCAGTACTTC.

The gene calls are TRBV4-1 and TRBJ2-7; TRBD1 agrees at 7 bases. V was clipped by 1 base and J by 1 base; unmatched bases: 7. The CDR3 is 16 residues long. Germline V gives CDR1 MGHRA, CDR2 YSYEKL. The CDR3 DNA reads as TGCGCCAGCAGCCAAGTGGGGTTCAGGGGGTCCTACGAGCAGTACTTC. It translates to CASSQVGFRGSYEQYF.

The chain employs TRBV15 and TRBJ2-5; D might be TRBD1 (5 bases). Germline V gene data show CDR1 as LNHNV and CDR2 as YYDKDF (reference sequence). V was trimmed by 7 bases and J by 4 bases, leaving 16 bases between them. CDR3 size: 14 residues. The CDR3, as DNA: TGTGCCACCACATCCGACAGAGGAAGAGAGACCCAGTACTTC. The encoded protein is CATTSDRGRETQYF. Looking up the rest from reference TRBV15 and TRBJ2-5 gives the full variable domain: DAMVIQNPRYQVTQFGKPVTLSCSQTLNHNVMYWYQQKSSQAPKLLFHYYDKDFNNEADTPDNFQSRRPNTSFCFLDIRSPGLGDTAMYLCATTSDRGRETQYFGPGTRLLVL.

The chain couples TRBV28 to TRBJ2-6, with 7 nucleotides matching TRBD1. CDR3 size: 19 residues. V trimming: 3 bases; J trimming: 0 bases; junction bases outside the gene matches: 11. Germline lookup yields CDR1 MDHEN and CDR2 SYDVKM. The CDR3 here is CASSLPWTGSSSGANVLTF. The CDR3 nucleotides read TGTGCCAGCAGTTTGCCCTGGACAGGTTCTAGCTCTGGGGCCAACGTCCTGACTTTC.

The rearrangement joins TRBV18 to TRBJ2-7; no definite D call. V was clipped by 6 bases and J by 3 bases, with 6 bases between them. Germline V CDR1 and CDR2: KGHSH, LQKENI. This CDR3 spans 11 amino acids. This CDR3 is CASSQDYEQYF. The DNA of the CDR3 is TGTGCCAGCTCCCAAGACTACGAGCAGTACTTC.

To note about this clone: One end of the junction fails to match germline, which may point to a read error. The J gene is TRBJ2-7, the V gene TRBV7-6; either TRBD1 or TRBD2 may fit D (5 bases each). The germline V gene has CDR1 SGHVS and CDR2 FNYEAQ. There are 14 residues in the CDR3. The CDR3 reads CASSLAPTDIEQYF. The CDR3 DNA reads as TGTGCCAGCAGCCTAGCCCCGACAGATATCGAGCAGTACTTC.